These T cell receptor beta chains were read from a single sample in a study of blood T cell repertoires in COVID-19. Using immunoSEQ multiplex PCR, the repertoire was profiled, and TCRdb retains in-frame clones only, with some absent. The sample has about 220,000 clones, about 80% seen once. Input material: peripheral blood. The receptors were gathered from a woman younger than 45 who had recovered from COVID-19. Both conserved end residues are part of each CDR3. Fields, in order: J gene, clone size, CDR3 length, V gene, D gene, CDR3 DNA, CDR3 protein. The D gene is left open where the match is weak. The size entry is marked missing in some rows and otherwise reads once, few, many or a size class.

j_gene: TRBJ2-3
abundance: -
len: 15
v_gene: TRBV5-1
d_gene: TRBD2
CDR3nt: TGCGCCAGCAGCTTAGGACTAGCGGGAGCAGATACGCAGTATTTT
CDR3aa: CASSLGLAGADTQYF

j_gene: TRBJ2-5
abundance: -
len: 13
v_gene: TRBV25-1
d_gene: -
CDR3nt: TGTGCCAGCAGTGACCGGACACGGGAGACCCAGTACTTC
CDR3aa: CASSDRTRETQYF

j_gene: TRBJ1-3
abundance: few
len: 15
v_gene: TRBV4-2
d_gene: -
CDR3nt: TGTGCCAGCAGCCAATCGACAGGACAAGGAAACACCATATATTTT
CDR3aa: CASSQSTGQGNTIYF

j_gene: TRBJ2-7
abundance: -
len: 13
v_gene: TRBV27
d_gene: -
CDR3nt: TGTGCCAGCAGTTTAGATGAGACCTACGAGCAGTACTTC
CDR3aa: CASSLDETYEQYF

j_gene: TRBJ2-7
abundance: -
len: 12
v_gene: TRBV5-6
d_gene: -
CDR3nt: TGTGCCAGCAGTATTAGCGGATACGAGCAGTACTTC
CDR3aa: CASSISGYEQYF

j_gene: TRBJ1-5
abundance: -
len: 18
v_gene: TRBV7-2
d_gene: -
CDR3nt: TGTGCCAGCAGCTTAGCGGGTTCGGGGAGTTATAGCAATCAGCCCCAGCATTTT
CDR3aa: CASSLAGSGSYSNQPQHF

j_gene: TRBJ1-3
abundance: -
len: 14
v_gene: TRBV5-1
d_gene: -
CDR3nt: TGCGCCAGCAGCTTGGGACAGGACGGAAACACCATATATTTT
CDR3aa: CASSLGQDGNTIYF

j_gene: TRBJ2-7
abundance: -
len: 15
v_gene: TRBV18
d_gene: TRBD1
CDR3nt: TGTGCCAGCTCACTAAGGACAGGGGGGATCTACGAGCAGTACTTC
CDR3aa: CASSLRTGGIYEQYF

j_gene: TRBJ1-2
abundance: -
len: 14
v_gene: TRBV30
d_gene: -
CDR3nt: TGTGCCTGGAGTGTACAGCAAAACTACTATGGCTACACCTTC
CDR3aa: CAWSVQQNYYGYTF

j_gene: TRBJ1-1
abundance: -
len: 13
v_gene: TRBV5-1
d_gene: -
CDR3nt: TGCGCCAGCAGCTTGGCGGGATACACTGAAGCTTTCTTT
CDR3aa: CASSLAGYTEAFF

j_gene: TRBJ1-4
abundance: -
len: 16
v_gene: TRBV6-6
d_gene: TRBD1
CDR3nt: TGTGCCAGCAGTTACTCAAACAGGGGGCCAAACGAAAAACTGTTTTTT
CDR3aa: CASSYSNRGPNEKLFF

j_gene: TRBJ2-4
abundance: -
len: 13
v_gene: TRBV5-6
d_gene: -
CDR3nt: TGTGCCAGCAGCGCTACAGGGTTGGACATTCAGTACTTC
CDR3aa: CASSATGLDIQYF

j_gene: TRBJ1-5
abundance: -
len: 15
v_gene: TRBV24-1
d_gene: -
CDR3nt: TGTGCCACCAGTGATTTACGAACTGACAGGACGGAACAGCATTTT
CDR3aa: CATSDLRTDRTEQHF

j_gene: TRBJ1-1
abundance: -
len: 14
v_gene: TRBV5-1
d_gene: TRBD1
CDR3nt: TGCGCCAGCAGCTTTGACAGGGGTACTTCTGAAGCTTTCTTT
CDR3aa: CASSFDRGTSEAFF

j_gene: TRBJ2-7
abundance: -
len: 15
v_gene: TRBV3-1/TRBV3-2
d_gene: TRBD2
CDR3nt: TGTGCCAGCAGCCGGGGAACTAGCGGGAGTTACGAGCAGTACTTC
CDR3aa: CASSRGTSGSYEQYF

j_gene: TRBJ1-4
abundance: once
len: 13
v_gene: TRBV5-1
d_gene: TRBD1
CDR3nt: TGCGCCAGCACAGGACAGGGAGTGGAAAAACTGTTTTTT
CDR3aa: CASTGQGVEKLFF

j_gene: TRBJ1-2
abundance: -
len: 14
v_gene: TRBV12-2
d_gene: -
CDR3nt: TGTGCAAGTCGCCGACAGGGGGCTGTGTATGGCTACACCTTC
CDR3aa: CASRRQGAVYGYTF